The 21 T cell receptor beta chains below were found in one sample sequenced in a study of beta chain features in type 1 diabetes. Expressed TCRB transcripts were sequenced after all isolated RNA was converted to cDNA. Generated by immunoSEQ multiplex PCR, the TCRdb table keeps only in-frame clones and is missing some. The profile covers roughly 500,000 clones, with over 25% appearing a single time and 0.05% to 0.07% taken by the ten largest. Sequenced sample: naive CD4+ T cells from blood. These TCRs come from a man aged 18 to 29 in good health.

This clone has just a few counts. This chain connects TRBV7-8 to TRBJ2-5; no clear D gene. V was pared by 1 base and J by 2 bases, with 5 bases between. The length of the CDR3 is 13 residues. Germline assignment: CDR1 SGHVS and CDR2 FQNEAQ. CDR3 sequence reads: CASSLVQQETQYF. The CDR3 coding sequence is TGTGCCAGCAGCTTAGTACAGCAAGAGACCCAGTACTTC.

The chain links TRBV5-1 to TRBJ2-1; D possibly corresponds to TRBD1 (5 bases). Per the germline V gene, CDR1 is SGHRS and CDR2 is YFSETQ. V was trimmed by 4 bases and J by 6 bases, leaving 17 bases between them. The CDR3 extends over 15 amino acids. This CDR3 reads CASSLDRSNGNEQFF. For the CDR3, the DNA is TGCGCCAGCAGCCTAGACAGATCTAACGGCAATGAGCAGTTCTTC.

V gene TRBV7-6 combines with J gene TRBJ1-4; D is unresolved. The CDR3 has 14 residues. The germline CDR1 and CDR2 sequences are SGHVS and FNYEAQ. V was shortened by 1 base and J by 5 bases, with 8 bases between the two germline ends. CDR3 region: CASSLVGMNEKLFF. CDR3 coding DNA: TGTGCCAGCAGCTTAGTAGGGATGAATGAAAAACTGTTTTTT.

This clone was seen more than once but under ten times. V is TRBV11-2 and J is TRBJ2-7; TRBD2 aligns across 13 bases. CDR3 length equals 18 residues. V lost 4 bases to trimming and J lost 4 bases; unmatched junction nucleotides: 13. Per the germline V gene, CDR1 is SGHAT and CDR2 is FQNNGV. Here the CDR3 reads CASSSPGLAGNERYEQYF. The CDR3 DNA follows: TGTGCCAGCAGCTCTCCGGGACTAGCGGGAAACGAGCGGTACGAGCAGTACTTC.

This clone came up a few times. J is TRBJ2-3 and V is TRBV7-2, with 8 bases that match TRBD2. The CDR3 consists of 15 residues. J was trimmed by 0 bases and V by 7 bases; bases with no gene match: 6. Germline V lookup: CDR1 SGHTA, CDR2 FQGNSA. This CDR3 reads CASTHSGESTDTQYF. DNA of the CDR3: TGTGCCAGCACTCATAGCGGGGAGAGCACAGATACGCAGTATTTT.

The V gene is TRBV7-8, the J gene TRBJ2-5; D not resolved. The length of the CDR3 is 12 residues. Trimming took 1 base from V and 9 from J, leaving 9 bases between them. Germline values: CDR1 SGHVS, CDR2 FQNEAQ. The CDR3 reads CASSLVAAAQYF. Here the CDR3 DNA reads TGTGCCAGCAGCTTAGTCGCGGCGGCCCAGTACTTC.

The chain combines TRBV6-1 with TRBJ2-1; TRBD2 aligns across 8 bases. The CDR3 loop spans 15 amino acids. Losses at the gene ends were 8 bases for V and 0 bases for J; bases not matched to a gene: 6. The germline gives CDR1 MNHNS, CDR2 SASEGT. CDR3 DNA sequence: TGTGCCAGCGGACTAGCCCCGAGCTCCTACAATGAGCAGTTCTTC. This codes for CASGLAPSSYNEQFF.

CDR3 in amino acids: CASSQPRPGDEQFF. The CDR3 DNA sequence: TGCGCCAGCAGTCAACCTCGCCCTGGGGATGAGCAGTTCTTC. The gene calls are TRBV23-1 and TRBJ2-1; D ambiguous. TRBV23-1 is identified as an open reading frame with a role that is uncertain. The CDR3 totals 14 residues. Deletions cut 2 bases from V and 8 bases from J, with 13 bases between.

The table lists this clone with a few counts. The genes are TRBV15 and TRBJ2-3; D is possibly TRBD2 (5 bases). CDR3 length: 17 amino acids. Germline CDR1 and CDR2: LNHNV and YYDKDF (reference sequence). V shed 0 bases and J shed 0 bases, with 13 bases lying between them. Here the CDR3 reads CATSRDPFGVSTDTQYF. The CDR3 nucleotides read TGTGCCACCAGCAGAGATCCGTTCGGGGTGAGCACAGATACGCAGTATTTT.

This clone was counted a few times. The CDR3 loop is CSVFVSGRSPEQFF. CDR3 bases: TGCAGCGTATTTGTAAGCGGGAGATCCCCTGAGCAGTTCTTC. The gene calls are TRBV29-1 and TRBJ2-1; 8 nucleotides align to TRBD2. Germline CDR1 is SQVTM and CDR2 is ANQGSEA. With 6 bases clipped from V and 9 bases from J, the junction kept 13 bases outside the gene matches. The CDR3 loop spans 14 amino acids.

The gene calls are TRBV10-3 and TRBJ2-7; 10 positions match TRBD2. The CDR3 is 14 residues long. Unmatched junction bases numbered 14, after V lost 6 bases and J lost 12 bases. Germline V lookup: CDR1 ENHRY, CDR2 SYGVKD. In nucleotides, the CDR3 is TGTGCCATCAGAGAACAGACTAGCGGGCGAGGGGTGTACTTC. It is translated as CAIREQTSGRGVYF.

The chain joins TRBV29-1 to TRBJ1-1; no clear D gene. The CDR3 sequence is 12 residues long. With 3 bases removed from V and 5 bases from J, the gap between germline ends came to 10 bases. Germline V gene data show CDR1 as SQVTM and CDR2 as ANQGSEA. This CDR3 reads CSVDTRRTEAFF. In DNA form, the CDR3 reads TGCAGCGTTGATACTCGGAGGACTGAAGCTTTCTTT.

This chain links TRBV15 with TRBJ2-7; no definite D call. The CDR3 consists of 15 residues. V gave up 0 bases and J gave up 3 bases, with 12 bases separating them. In germline, CDR1 is LNHNV, CDR2 YYDKDF (reference sequence). The CDR3 is CATSRDLVGIYEQYF. CDR3 bases: TGTGCCACCAGCAGAGATCTGGTAGGGATCTACGAGCAGTACTTC.

This clone occurred a few times. The genes are TRBV11-3 and TRBJ2-5; D might be TRBD2 (5 bases). Deletions cut 5 bases from V and 1 base from J, with 8 bases between. Germline V gene lookup returns CDR1 SGHNT and CDR2 YENEEA. There are 13 residues in the CDR3. CDR3 amino acids: CASSRSGQETQYF. DNA of the CDR3: TGTGCCAGCAGCCGCAGCGGCCAAGAGACCCAGTACTTC. Drawing the rest from reference TRBV11-3 and TRBJ2-5, the complete variable domain is EAGVVQSPRYKIIEKKQPVAFWCNPISGHNTLYWYLQNLGQGPELLIRYENEEAVDDSQLPKDRFSAERLKGVDSTLKIQPAELGDSAVYLCASSRSGQETQYFGPGTRLLVL.

The chain recombines TRBV27 with TRBJ2-5; no clear D. With 8 bases removed from V and 2 bases from J, the gap between germline ends came to 15 bases. Germline loops: CDR1 MNHEY, CDR2 SMNVEV (reference sequence). CDR3 size: 14 residues. The CDR3 DNA reads TGTGCCAGCCATGGACGGTTGGGGCAAGAGACCCAGTACTTC. Protein sequence: CASHGRLGQETQYF.

This clone was found a few times. V is TRBV4-3 and J is TRBJ2-3; D perhaps matches TRBD2 (5 bases). This CDR3 contains 14 residues. Germline CDR1 and CDR2: LGHNA and YSLEER. Trimming cost V 0 bases and J 6 bases, with 10 bases left between them. The CDR3 nucleotides read TGCGCCAGCAGCCAAGAGAGAACGGGGGATACGCAGTATTTT. This gives the protein CASSQERTGDTQYF.

This clone was counted a single time. The chain employs TRBV5-1 and TRBJ2-5, with TRBD2 as a possible D gene (6 bases). The CDR3 loop spans 14 amino acids. Per germline, CDR1 SGHRS and CDR2 YFSETQ. Between the trimmed V and J ends, which lost 0 bases and 2 bases, there was a span of 8 bases. CDR3 in DNA: TGCGCCAGCAGCTTGGGCGGGACTCAAGAGACCCAGTACTTC. This gives the protein CASSLGGTQETQYF.

The chain links TRBV30 to TRBJ2-4; 9 bases are shared with TRBD1. CDR3 length: 11 residues. J lost 15 bases, V lost 2 bases, and 5 bases had no gene match. Per germline, CDR1 GTSNPN and CDR2 SVGIG (reference sequence). DNA of the CDR3: TGTGCCTGGAGTCAGGGACAGGGATCGTACTTC. Amino acids: CAWSQGQGSYF.

This clone has a handful of counts. The V call is TRBV7-2, the J call TRBJ2-7, with no clear D. V lost 1 base and J lost 2, with 9 bases in between. CDR1 is SGHTA, CDR2 FQGNSA, per germline. The CDR3 is 14 amino acids. CDR3 nucleotide sequence: TGTGCCAGCAGCTTAGTAGGGCTCCCCTACGAGCAGTACTTC. It encodes CASSLVGLPYEQYF. Filled out from reference TRBV7-2 and TRBJ2-7, the complete variable domain reads GAGVSQSPSNKVTEKGKDVELRCDPISGHTALYWYRQSLGQGLEFLIYFQGNSAPDKSGLPSDRFSAERTGGSVSTLTIQRTQQEDSAVYLCASSLVGLPYEQYFGPGTRLTVT.

This clone was detected only a few times. The V call is TRBV5-4, the J call TRBJ2-5; perhaps TRBD1 as D (6 bases). The ends were cut back, 10 bases at V and 10 bases at J, with 29 bases in the middle. CDR1 is SGHNT and CDR2 is YYREEE in the germline V gene (reference sequence). The CDR3 is made up of 15 amino acids. The CDR3 region is CAVPYQDSDKISQYF. Here the CDR3 DNA reads TGTGCCGTCCCGTATCAGGACAGCGACAAGATCAGCCAGTACTTC.

The chain couples TRBV29-1 to TRBJ2-7, with 9 bases aligning to TRBD1. The V segment lost 5 bases and the J segment 4 bases; nucleotides outside the gene matches: 9. Germline V gene data show CDR1 as SQVTM and CDR2 as ANQGSEA. The CDR3 is 14 amino acids. The CDR3 DNA sequence: TGCAGCGTTTCCTTACAGGGGGCCTTTTACGAGCAGTACTTC. It yields the protein CSVSLQGAFYEQYF.